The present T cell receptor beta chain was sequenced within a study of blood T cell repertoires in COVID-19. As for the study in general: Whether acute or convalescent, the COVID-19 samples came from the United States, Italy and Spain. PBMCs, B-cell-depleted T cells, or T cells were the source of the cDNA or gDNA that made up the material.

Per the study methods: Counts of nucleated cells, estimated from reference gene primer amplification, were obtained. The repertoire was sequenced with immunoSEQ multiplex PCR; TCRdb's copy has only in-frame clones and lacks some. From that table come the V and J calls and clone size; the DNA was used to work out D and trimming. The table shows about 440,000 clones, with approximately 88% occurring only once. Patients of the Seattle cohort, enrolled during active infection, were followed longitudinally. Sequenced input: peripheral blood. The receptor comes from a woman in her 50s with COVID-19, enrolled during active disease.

The DNA for the CDR3 is TGTGCCAGCAGTTTAAGCTCCTTGAACCTAGGGGGCTCTGGAAACACCATATATTTT. Translated: CASSLSSLNLGGSGNTIYF. The chain recombines TRBV27 with TRBJ1-3, with D possibly TRBD1 on 6 matching bases. The CDR3 spans 19 residues. Per germline, CDR1 MNHEY and CDR2 SMNVEV (reference sequence). V was trimmed by 2 bases and J by 0 bases, leaving 20 bases between them.